A selection of T cell receptor beta chains follows, all from one sample in a study of blood T cell repertoires in COVID-19. Data came from immunoSEQ multiplex PCR; TCRdb stores just in-frame clones and leaves some out. Found here are about 320,000 clones, more than 70% of them singletons; the top ten hold about 1.2%. The specimen was peripheral blood. These receptors all stem from a woman aged 50 to 60 with acute or convalescent COVID-19. Both conserved end residues are part of each CDR3. The D gene is left open where the match is weak. The size entry is marked missing in some rows and otherwise reads once, few, many or a size class.

>.|TRBV10-1|TRBD1|TRBJ2-2
TGCGCCAGCAGTGACCGTGGACAGGGGGACACCGGGGAGCTGTTTTTT
CASSDRGQGDTGELFF
>.|TRBV6-2/TRBV6-3|.|TRBJ1-2
TGTGCCAGCAGTTCGGAGGCCCCGAGTGGCTATGGCTACACCTTC
CASSSEAPSGYGYTF
>.|TRBV25-1|.|TRBJ1-4
TGTGCCAGCAGTGCGAGGCGAACTAATGAAAAACTGTTTTTT
CASSARRTNEKLFF
>once|TRBV12-5|TRBD1|TRBJ1-1
TGTGCTAGTGGCCTACAGGGGTTTAGGAACACTGAAGCTTTCTTT
CASGLQGFRNTEAFF
>.|TRBV7-2|.|TRBJ2-2
TGTGCCAGCAGCTTAAGTTACAGGAGACGGGTTAACACCGGGGAGCTGTTTTTT
CASSLSYRRRVNTGELFF
>.|TRBV6-4|TRBD1|TRBJ1-5
TGTGCCAGCATAAGGGGACCCAGGGGGGATCAGCCCCAGCATTTT
CASIRGPRGDQPQHF
>.|TRBV9|TRBD1|TRBJ1-6
TGTGCCAGCAGCGGGGACAGGGGGCTTTCACCCCTCCACTTT
CASSGDRGLSPLHF
>.|TRBV11-2|TRBD2|TRBJ2-1
TGTGCCAGCAGCTTCTGGATAGCGGGAGATGAGCAGTTCTTC
CASSFWIAGDEQFF
>.|TRBV3-1/TRBV3-2|TRBD2|TRBJ2-1
TGTGCCAGCAGCCGCGAACTAGCGGGGTCCTACAATGAGCAGTTCTTC
CASSRELAGSYNEQFF
>.|TRBV4-3|.|TRBJ1-1
TGCGCCAGCAGCCAAGACATGAACACTGAAGCTTTCTTT
CASSQDMNTEAFF
>.|TRBV2|TRBD1|TRBJ1-2
TGTGCCAGCAGTGGGACAGGGGGCGTTGGCTACACCTTC
CASSGTGGVGYTF
>.|TRBV6-1|.|TRBJ1-1
TGTGCCAGCAGTGAAAGGGGGGGTAACACTGAAGCTTTCTTT
CASSERGGNTEAFF
>.|TRBV5-6|.|TRBJ1-4
TGTGCCAGCAGCCCCTCAGGGTGGTTAAATGAAAAACTGTTTTTT
CASSPSGWLNEKLFF
>.|TRBV11-3|TRBD1|TRBJ1-1
TGTGCCAGCAGCCGATCCAGACAGGGTAGGTCTGAAGCTTTCTTT
CASSRSRQGRSEAFF
>once|TRBV19|.|TRBJ1-1
TGTGCCAGTAGTGGACGGGGGGCGAACACTGAAGCTTTCTTT
CASSGRGANTEAFF
>.|TRBV6-6|.|TRBJ2-3
TGTGCCAGCAGTTACTCGGACAGACTCACAGATACGCAGTATTTT
CASSYSDRLTDTQYF
>.|TRBV5-6|.|TRBJ2-2
TGTGCCAGCAGCTTAGTCCTAGGTTTAAACACCGGGGAGCTGTTTTTT
CASSLVLGLNTGELFF
>.|TRBV29-1|TRBD1|TRBJ2-1
TGCAGCGTGGTTCAATCGGACAGGGGGCTTCTTGAGCAGTTCTTC
CSVVQSDRGLLEQFF
>.|TRBV15|.|TRBJ2-3
TGTGCCACCAGCAGGACACAGGTCGCCCCCCCAGATACGCAGTATTTT
CATSRTQVAPPDTQYF
>.|TRBV5-8|TRBD2|TRBJ2-1
TGTGCCAGCAGCTTGGGAGCGGGAGCTTTCAATGAGCAGTTCTTC
CASSLGAGAFNEQFF
>few|TRBV7-3|.|TRBJ2-2
TGTGCCAGCAGCGAAGGAGGTGGCGGCTTGGGGGAGCTGTTTTTT
CASSEGGGGLGELFF
>.|TRBV7-9|TRBD1|TRBJ1-4
TGTGCCAGCAGCTCTTTGGACAGGGAAATGGAAAAACTGTTTTTT
CASSSLDREMEKLFF
>.|TRBV7-2|.|TRBJ2-2
TGTGCCAGCAGCCCACAGGGAACGGACACCGGGGAGCTGTTTTTT
CASSPQGTDTGELFF
>.|TRBV7-2|TRBD1|TRBJ2-7
TGTGCCAGCAGCTTAGACAGGGGAAGCTACGAGCAGTACTTC
CASSLDRGSYEQYF
>.|TRBV9|.|TRBJ1-2
TGTGCCAGCAGTCCCTCGGACAGTGCTAACTATGGCTACACCTTC
CASSPSDSANYGYTF
>few|TRBV5-8|TRBD1|TRBJ2-3
TGTGCCAGCAGTCTAGGGGGCATGGATACGCAGTATTTT
CASSLGGMDTQYF
>.|TRBV7-9|TRBD1|TRBJ1-1
TGTGCCAGCAGGGGACAGATGAACACTGAAGCTTTCTTT
CASRGQMNTEAFF
>.|TRBV7-9|TRBD1|TRBJ1-1
TGTGCCAGCAGGCCACCGGGACAGGGGTTCTTGGACACTGAAGCTTTCTTT
CASRPPGQGFLDTEAFF